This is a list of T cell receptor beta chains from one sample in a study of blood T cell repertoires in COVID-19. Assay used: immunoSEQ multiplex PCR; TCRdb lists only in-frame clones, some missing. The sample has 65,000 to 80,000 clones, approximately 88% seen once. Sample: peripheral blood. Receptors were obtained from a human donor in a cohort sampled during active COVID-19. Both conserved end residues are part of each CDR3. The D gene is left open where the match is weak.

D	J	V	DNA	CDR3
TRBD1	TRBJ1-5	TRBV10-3	TGTGCCATCGGACAGGGAATATCTCAGCCCCAGCATTTT	CAIGQGISQPQHF
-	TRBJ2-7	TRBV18	TGTGCCAGCTCACCCGCTAGAACCTTCGAGCAGTACTTC	CASSPARTFEQYF
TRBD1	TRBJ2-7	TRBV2	TGTGCCAGCAGTGTGCCCGACGGGACAGCATCCTACGAGCAGTACTTC	CASSVPDGTASYEQYF
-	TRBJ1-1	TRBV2	TGTGCCAGCAGTAGGTTCGGAGGGTTAACTGAAGCTTTCTTT	CASSRFGGLTEAFF
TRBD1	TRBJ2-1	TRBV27	TGTGCCAGCAGTTTATCCGGGACAGGGGCTTACAATGAGCAGTTCTTC	CASSLSGTGAYNEQFF
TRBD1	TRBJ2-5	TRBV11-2	TGTGCCAGCAGCTCGGGACAGGGTTACCAAGAGACCCAGTACTTC	CASSSGQGYQETQYF
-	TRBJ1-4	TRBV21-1	TGTGCCAGCAGCAAAGTTTGTCCCTACAGGCACCTGGAGGGGGAAAAACTGTTTTTT	CASSKVCPYRHLEGEKLFF
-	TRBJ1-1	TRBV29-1	TGCAGCGTTAATAGGGGGGGCCGGTCCGCTTTCTTT	CSVNRGGRSAFF
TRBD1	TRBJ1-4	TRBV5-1	TGCGCCAGCAGCTTGGCGGGACAGGGGAATGAAAAACTGTTTTTT	CASSLAGQGNEKLFF
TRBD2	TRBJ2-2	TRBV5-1	TGCGCCAGCAGCTTGGCCCTCCGGACTAGCGGGAGTATTACCGGGGAGCTGTTTTTT	CASSLALRTSGSITGELFF
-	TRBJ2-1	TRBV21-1	TGTGCCAGCAGCCGGACTAGCGGGAAGAATGAGCAGTTCTTC	CASSRTSGKNEQFF